This record covers a single TCR beta chain. What it binds is not known. These data come from a study of T cell responses to AZD1222 COVID-19 vaccine. Looking at the study overall: Second doses that came at about 4 or about 12 weeks were put together. Study observations and caveats: A mostly white British donor set with more females was recruited, and clonal diversity was possibly underestimated. Regions 160-218 and 743-854 dominated among vaccine-associated CD4 TCRs spanning spike.

Repertoires were generated with immunoSEQ multiplex PCR, while TCRdb's copy carries only in-frame clones and drops some. This table holds some 120,000 clones, over 90% found once. CDR3 length equals 14 residues. V lost 4 bases to trimming and J lost 2 bases; unmatched junction nucleotides: 4. From germline, CDR1 is SGHDN and CDR2 FVKESK. The material was peripheral blood, obtained on day 0 of AZD1222 vaccination. The source of this sequence is an adult in good health. This chain links TRBV14 with TRBJ1-2, with 7 bases lining up with TRBD1. The CDR3 coding sequence is TGTGCCAGCAGCCCAATACAGGGGAACTATGGCTACACCTTC. It translates to CASSPIQGNYGYTF.